Detailed here is one T cell receptor (beta chain). This sample is part of a study of blood T cell repertoires in COVID-19. The table came from immunoSEQ multiplex PCR; TCRdb's copy has only in-frame clones and leaves some out. The sample carries a few hundred thousand clones, 85% recorded once. This CDR3 comprises 13 residues. The germline gives CDR1 KGHDR, CDR2 SFDVKD. Sequences were obtained from PBMCs or T cells enriched from blood (not recorded which). The TCR was taken from a man in his forties who had recovered from COVID-19. V is TRBV24-1 and J is TRBJ2-3; maybe TRBD2 (6 bases). CDR3 amino acids: CATARWREDTQYF. The CDR3 nucleotides read TGTGCGACCGCGCGCTGGAGGGAAGATACGCAGTATTTT.